Each of the 19 T cell receptor beta chains below was sequenced from the same sample in a study of OX40 agonist ivuxolimab in advanced cancers. Using immunoSEQ multiplex PCR, the repertoire was profiled, and TCRdb retains in-frame clones only, with some absent. The sample contains about 12,000 clones, about 83% of which appear only once. The source was CD4+ or CD8+ T cells sorted from blood, collected in a trial of the OX40 agonist ivuxolimab. All receptors come from an adult with an advanced solid tumor such as melanoma, head and neck, liver or kidney cancer.

The V call is TRBV28, the J call TRBJ1-1; no definite D call. Trimming took off 7 bases at V and 2 bases at J, with 29 bases between the two ends. The V gene's germline CDR1 is MDHEN and CDR2 SYDVKM. This CDR3 has 19 residues. DNA for the CDR3: TGTGCCAGCAATCGAACCCCTCCGGGTCCTGAGTGGGGAAACACTGAAGCTTTCTTT. Its protein is CASNRTPPGPEWGNTEAFF.

This rearrangement joins TRBV10-2 to TRBJ2-7, with 7 bases aligning to TRBD2. The CDR3 totals 14 residues. Germline lookup yields CDR1 WSHSY and CDR2 SAAADI. The J segment lost 2 bases and the V segment lost 3 bases, leaving 4 bases of the junction unmatched. The CDR3 sequence is CASSDPLAAYEQYF. DNA of the CDR3: TGCGCCAGCAGTGATCCCCTAGCGGCCTACGAGCAGTACTTC.

The chain employs TRBV4-2 and TRBJ1-1; the match to TRBD1 covers 7 bases. Trimming removed 1 base from V and 5 bases from J; junction bases left unmatched: 7. This CDR3 region has 15 residues. Germline CDR1 LGHNA, CDR2 YNFKEQ. The CDR3 loop reads CASSQVIGGRTEAFF. The CDR3 nucleotides read TGTGCCAGCAGCCAAGTAATAGGGGGCAGGACTGAAGCTTTCTTT.

The chain combines TRBV7-2 with TRBJ2-7, with D possibly matching TRBD1 (5 bases). The CDR3 spans 15 residues. V was cut by 5 bases and J by 0 bases, with 14 bases left in between. Germline V gene lookup returns CDR1 SGHTA and CDR2 FQGNSA. CDR3 sequence: CASSPQGPGSYEQYF. The CDR3 nucleotides are TGTGCCAGCAGCCCTCAGGGCCCAGGCTCCTACGAGCAGTACTTC.

The chain recombines TRBV4-3 with TRBJ2-1, with TRBD1 matching over 8 bases. Germline V gene data show CDR1 as LGHNA and CDR2 as YSLEER. There are 16 residues in the CDR3. V lost 4 bases and J lost 1; bases outside the gene matches: 6. The chain's CDR3 is CASSRDQGASYNEQFF. CDR3 sequence (DNA): TGCGCCAGCAGCCGCGACCAGGGGGCTTCCTACAATGAGCAGTTCTTC.

V and J are TRBV9 and TRBJ2-5, with D tentatively TRBD2 (6 bases). The J call may be in error: the DNA end matches TRBJ2-7 better. CDR1 is SGDLS, CDR2 YYNGEE, per germline. The CDR3 is made up of 15 amino acids. CDR3 sequence reads: CASSVGGGVNYEQYF. The CDR3 DNA reads TGTGCCAGCAGCGTAGGAGGAGGGGTTAACTACGAGCAGTACTTC.

The chain recombines TRBV7-2 with TRBJ2-1; tentatively, D is TRBD1 or TRBD2 (5 bases each). This CDR3 comprises 14 residues. Germline CDR1 reads SGHTA; CDR2 reads FQGNSA. The V end was cut by 2 bases, the J end by 13 bases, with 18 bases between. The CDR3 loop is CASSLPSEGFSQFF. DNA of the CDR3: TGTGCCAGCAGCTTACCGTCTGAGGGGTTTTCACAGTTCTTC.

The V call is TRBV5-1, the J call TRBJ1-2; 8 positions match TRBD1. After removal of 6 bases from V and 3 bases from J, the junction contained 1 base not matched to a gene. Germline V gene data show CDR1 as SGHRS and CDR2 as YFSETQ. The CDR3 runs to 12 residues. CDR3 amino acids: CASTGQDYGYTF. The CDR3 DNA reads TGCGCCAGCACGGGACAGGACTATGGCTACACCTTC.

This clone was recorded once. The chain is built from TRBV14 and TRBJ1-3; possible D gene TRBD1, 6 bases. This CDR3 is 16 amino acids long. The germline V gene has CDR1 SGHDN and CDR2 FVKESK. Trimming pared 3 bases from V and 0 bases from J, leaving 12 bases between. CDR3 loop: CASSHPGQLSGNTIYF. The CDR3 DNA sequence: TGTGCCAGCAGCCATCCTGGACAGCTCTCTGGAAACACCATATATTTT.

The chain couples TRBV7-9 to TRBJ2-5; maybe TRBD2 (5 bases). Per the germline V gene, CDR1 is SEHNR and CDR2 is FQNEAQ (reference sequence). This CDR3 region has 14 residues. Trimming removed 3 bases at V and 4 bases at J, with 12 bases between. DNA for the CDR3: TGTGCCAGCAGCTTTTTGGCAGGAGGAGAGACCCAGTACTTC. Translation gives CASSFLAGGETQYF.

The CDR3 DNA reads as TGTGCCAGCAGCGAAAATGACAGGGGAGTTTACGAGCAGTACTTC. This translates into CASSENDRGVYEQYF. The V gene is TRBV7-9, the J gene TRBJ2-7, with TRBD1 matching 8 bases. V was clipped by 5 bases and J by 4 bases; unmatched bases: 10. Germline values: CDR1 SEHNR, CDR2 FQNEAQ (reference sequence). The CDR3 is 15 amino acids.

V gene TRBV27 combines with J gene TRBJ2-2; 7 bases align to TRBD2. The V gene end was trimmed by 5 bases and the J gene end by 0 bases; junction bases not matched to a gene: 0. Per the germline V gene, CDR1 is MNHEY and CDR2 is SMNVEV (reference sequence). This CDR3 is built from 14 residues. CDR3 nucleotide sequence: TGTGCCAGCAGTAGCGGGGCGAACACCGGGGAGCTGTTTTTT. Its translation is CASSSGANTGELFF.

The chain recombines TRBV10-2 with TRBJ2-7; the match to TRBD1 covers 8 bases. The CDR3 is 11 residues long. The V gene end was trimmed by 8 bases and the J gene end by 8 bases; junction bases not matched to a gene: 5. CDR1 and CDR2 (germline): WSHSY, SAAADI. Written as DNA, the CDR3 is TGCGCCAGCGGGACAGGCGAACAGCAGTACTTC. Encoded protein: CASGTGEQQYF.

The CDR3 coding sequence is TGTGCCAGCACCCAGGGTTGGGGTAGTGGAAACACCATATATTTT. Translated, it gives CASTQGWGSGNTIYF. The rearrangement links TRBV6-5 to TRBJ1-3; TRBD1 is a possible D gene (5 bases). V was clipped by 7 bases and J by 3 bases, with 16 bases between them. The germline V gene encodes CDR1 MNHEY and CDR2 SVGAGI. The CDR3 has 15 amino acids.

The rearrangement links TRBV7-9 to TRBJ2-7; 8 bases are a match to TRBD1. The CDR3 loop spans 18 amino acids. Germline CDR1 and CDR2: SEHNR and FQNEAQ (reference sequence). Losses at the gene ends were 4 bases for V and 9 bases for J; bases not matched to a gene: 23. The CDR3 DNA reads TGTGCCAGCAGCTCCCGGTCGGACAGGGTTATCGGGCCACGGACGCAGTACTTC. Residues: CASSSRSDRVIGPRTQYF.

Here the CDR3 reads CAWNPGTANTEAFF. As DNA, the CDR3 is TGTGCCTGGAATCCGGGGACGGCGAACACTGAAGCTTTCTTT. The chain links TRBV30 to TRBJ1-1, with D possibly matching TRBD1 (5 bases). V dropped 4 bases and J dropped 1 base, with 13 bases sitting between them. Germline assignment: CDR1 GTSNPN and CDR2 SVGIG (reference sequence). The CDR3 runs to 14 residues.

The chain links TRBV28 to TRBJ1-2; D is perhaps TRBD1 (6 bases). V was trimmed by 0 bases and J by 5 bases, leaving 16 bases between them. The CDR3 totals 16 residues. Germline-derived CDR1 and CDR2 are MDHEN and SYDVKM. The CDR3 bases are TGTGCCAGCAGTTTATGGGGGGGACACACCGCTTATGGCTACACCTTC. This encodes CASSLWGGHTAYGYTF.

The chain uses TRBV21-1 and TRBJ2-1; TRBD2 is taken as the D call from the table, unchecked against the DNA. TRBV21-1 is designated a pseudogene. This CDR3 has 20 amino acids. The CDR3 sequence: CASSNPLKGPGTSGSNEQFF. CDR3 in DNA: TGTGCCAGCAGCAATCCCCTGAAGGGACCCGGGACTAGCGGGAGCAATGAGCAGTTCTTC.

This clone was seen a single time. The rearrangement links TRBV30 to TRBJ2-7, with D tentatively TRBD1 or TRBD2 (5 bases each). The CDR3 sequence is 15 residues long. V lost 4 bases to trimming and J lost 1 base, with 17 bases between them. Germline assignment: CDR1 GTSNPN and CDR2 SVGIG (reference sequence). The DNA for the CDR3 is TGTGCCTGGACCGACCTTCCGGGACCTTCCTACGAGCAGTACTTC. Its protein is CAWTDLPGPSYEQYF. Variable domain in full (rest from reference TRBV30 and TRBJ2-7): SQTIHQWPATLVQPVGSPLSLECTVEGTSNPNLYWYRQAAGRGLQLLFYSVGIGQISSEVPQNLSASRPQDRQFILSSKKLLLSDSGFYLCAWTDLPGPSYEQYFGPGTRLTVT.